This T cell receptor beta chain was identified in a study of cytomegalovirus exposure and HLA in healthy donors. V was trimmed by 4 bases and J by 7 bases, leaving 11 bases between them. Germline V gene lookup returns CDR1 LGHNA and CDR2 YNFKEQ. The CDR3 contains 13 residues. Among the donors, all were healthy bone marrow donors. A remark on this clone: Its antigen is unidentified.

General observations from the study: Data from an earlier analysis indicated that most TCR beta V segments were productive either about 90% or about 30% of the time. Relative to equally common others, HLA-associated TCR beta chains showed greater clonal expansion in a later analysis.

A multiplex PCR was run with 60 Vbeta primers and 13 Jbeta primers. Some clones are missing from TCRdb's copy, which holds only in-frame ones; the method was immunoSEQ multiplex PCR. The sample includes 100,000 or so clones, approximately 70% seen only once; the top ten take 9.5% to 13%. The gene calls are TRBV4-2 and TRBJ1-5; TRBD1 might be the D (6 bases). The sequenced sample was PBMCs. This receptor was taken from a middle-aged man in good health and CMV-seropositive. The CDR3 bases are TGTGCCAGCAGCCGCGAAGGGGGACAGCCCCAGCATTTT. Encoded protein: CASSREGGQPQHF.